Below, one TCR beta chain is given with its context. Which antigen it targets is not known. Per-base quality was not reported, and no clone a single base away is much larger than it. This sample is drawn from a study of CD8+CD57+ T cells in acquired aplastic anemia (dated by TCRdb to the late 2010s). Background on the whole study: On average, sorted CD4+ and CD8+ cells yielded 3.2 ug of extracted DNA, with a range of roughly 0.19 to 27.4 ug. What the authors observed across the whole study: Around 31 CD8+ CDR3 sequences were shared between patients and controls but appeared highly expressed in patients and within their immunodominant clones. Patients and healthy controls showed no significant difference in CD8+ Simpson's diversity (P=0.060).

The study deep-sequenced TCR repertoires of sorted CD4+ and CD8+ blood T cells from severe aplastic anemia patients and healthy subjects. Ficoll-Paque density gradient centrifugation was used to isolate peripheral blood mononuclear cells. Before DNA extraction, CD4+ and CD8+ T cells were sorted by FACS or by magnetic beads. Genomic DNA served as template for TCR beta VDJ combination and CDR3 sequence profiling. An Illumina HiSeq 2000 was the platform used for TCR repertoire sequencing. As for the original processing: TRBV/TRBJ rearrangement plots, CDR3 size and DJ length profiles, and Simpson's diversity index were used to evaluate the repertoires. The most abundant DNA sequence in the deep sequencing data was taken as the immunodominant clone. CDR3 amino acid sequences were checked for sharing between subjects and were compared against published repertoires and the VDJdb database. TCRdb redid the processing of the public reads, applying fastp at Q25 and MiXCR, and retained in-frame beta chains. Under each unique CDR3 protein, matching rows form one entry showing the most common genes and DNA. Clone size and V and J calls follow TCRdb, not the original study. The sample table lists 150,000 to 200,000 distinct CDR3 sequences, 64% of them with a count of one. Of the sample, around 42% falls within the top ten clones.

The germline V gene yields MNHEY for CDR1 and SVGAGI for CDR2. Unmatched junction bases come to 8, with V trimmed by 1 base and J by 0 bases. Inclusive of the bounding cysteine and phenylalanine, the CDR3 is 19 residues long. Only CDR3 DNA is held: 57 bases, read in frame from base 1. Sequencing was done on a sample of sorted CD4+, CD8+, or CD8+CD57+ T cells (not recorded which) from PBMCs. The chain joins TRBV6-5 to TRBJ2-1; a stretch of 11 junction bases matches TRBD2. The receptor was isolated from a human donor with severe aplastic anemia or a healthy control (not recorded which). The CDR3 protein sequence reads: CASSYWGSTSGGSYNEQFF. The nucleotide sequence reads TGTGCCAGCAGTTACTGGGGAAGTACTAGCGGGGGCTCCTACAATGAGCAGTTCTTC.